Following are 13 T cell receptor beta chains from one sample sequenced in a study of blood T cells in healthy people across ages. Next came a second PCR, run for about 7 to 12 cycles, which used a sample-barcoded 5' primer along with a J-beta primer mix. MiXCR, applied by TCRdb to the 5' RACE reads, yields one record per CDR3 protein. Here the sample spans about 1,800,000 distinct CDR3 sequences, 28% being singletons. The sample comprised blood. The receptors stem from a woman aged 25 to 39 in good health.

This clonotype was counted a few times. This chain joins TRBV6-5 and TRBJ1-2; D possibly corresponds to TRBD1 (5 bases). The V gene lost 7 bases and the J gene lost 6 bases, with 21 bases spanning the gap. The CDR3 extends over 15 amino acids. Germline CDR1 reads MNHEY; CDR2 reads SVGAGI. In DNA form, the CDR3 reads TGTGCCAGCACCCCTGACAGAAGCGTAGTAAATGGCTACACCTTC. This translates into CASTPDRSVVNGYTF.

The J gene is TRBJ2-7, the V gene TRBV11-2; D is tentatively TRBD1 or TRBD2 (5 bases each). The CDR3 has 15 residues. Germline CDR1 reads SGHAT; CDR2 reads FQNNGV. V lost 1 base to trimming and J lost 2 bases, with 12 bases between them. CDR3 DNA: TGTGCCAGCAGCTTAGTTTGGGACGGGGCCTACGAGCAGTACTTC. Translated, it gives CASSLVWDGAYEQYF.

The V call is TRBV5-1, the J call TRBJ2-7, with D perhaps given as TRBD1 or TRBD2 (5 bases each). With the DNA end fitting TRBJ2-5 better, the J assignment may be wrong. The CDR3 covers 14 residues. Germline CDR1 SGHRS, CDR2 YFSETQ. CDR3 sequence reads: CASSVQEAGETQYF. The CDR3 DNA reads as TGCGCCAGCAGCGTACAGGAGGCAGGGGAGACCCAGTACTTC.

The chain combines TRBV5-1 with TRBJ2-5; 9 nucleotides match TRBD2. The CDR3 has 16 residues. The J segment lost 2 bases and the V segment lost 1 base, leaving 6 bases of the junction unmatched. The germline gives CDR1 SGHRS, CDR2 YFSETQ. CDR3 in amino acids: CASSLLGGGAQETQYF. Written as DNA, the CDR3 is TGCGCCAGCAGCTTGCTTGGCGGGGGGGCACAAGAGACCCAGTACTTC.

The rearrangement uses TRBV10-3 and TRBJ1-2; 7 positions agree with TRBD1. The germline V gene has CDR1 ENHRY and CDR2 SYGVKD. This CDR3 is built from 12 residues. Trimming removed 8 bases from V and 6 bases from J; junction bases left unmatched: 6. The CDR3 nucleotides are TGTGCCATCGCCCGGGACAGTCATGGCTACACCTTC. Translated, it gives CAIARDSHGYTF.

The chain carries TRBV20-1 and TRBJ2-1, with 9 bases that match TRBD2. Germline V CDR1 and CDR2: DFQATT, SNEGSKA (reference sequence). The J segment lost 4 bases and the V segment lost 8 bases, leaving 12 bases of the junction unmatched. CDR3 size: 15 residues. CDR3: CSTVIKRGVYNEQFF. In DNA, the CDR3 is TGCAGTACTGTCATAAAGCGGGGGGTTTACAATGAGCAGTTCTTC.

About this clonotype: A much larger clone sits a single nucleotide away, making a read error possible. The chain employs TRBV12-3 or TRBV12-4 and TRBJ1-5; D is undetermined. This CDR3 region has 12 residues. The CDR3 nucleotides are TGTGCCAGCAGTTTGGGCAATCTGCCCCAGCATTTT. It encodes CASSLGNLPQHF.

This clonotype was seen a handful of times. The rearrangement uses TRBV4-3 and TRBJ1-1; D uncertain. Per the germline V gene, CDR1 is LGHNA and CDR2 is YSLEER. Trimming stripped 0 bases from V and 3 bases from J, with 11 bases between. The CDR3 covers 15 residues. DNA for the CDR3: TGCGCCAGCAGCCAAGAAATGGGAGCGTACACTGAAGCTTTCTTT. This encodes CASSQEMGAYTEAFF.

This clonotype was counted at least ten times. CDR3 residues: CSARVPGRDAYEQYF. Here the CDR3 DNA reads TGCAGTGCTAGAGTTCCGGGACGCGACGCCTACGAGCAGTACTTC. The chain has TRBV20-1 and TRBJ2-7; D might be TRBD1 or TRBD2, each matching 5 bases. V was shortened by 1 base and J by 2 bases, with 15 bases between the two germline ends. Per germline, CDR1 DFQATT and CDR2 SNEGSKA (reference sequence). The CDR3 has 15 amino acids.

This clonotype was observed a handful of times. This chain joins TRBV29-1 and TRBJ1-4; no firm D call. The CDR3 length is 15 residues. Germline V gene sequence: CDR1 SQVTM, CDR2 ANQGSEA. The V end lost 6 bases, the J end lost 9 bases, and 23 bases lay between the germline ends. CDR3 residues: CSVLPRRDGRKKLFF. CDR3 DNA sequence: TGCAGCGTCCTCCCCCGGAGGGATGGAAGGAAAAAACTGTTTTTT.

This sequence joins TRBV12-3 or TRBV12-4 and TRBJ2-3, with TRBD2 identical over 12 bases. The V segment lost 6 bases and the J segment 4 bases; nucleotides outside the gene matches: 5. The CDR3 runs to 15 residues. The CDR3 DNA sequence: TGTGCCAGCAGCCGACTAGCGGGAGTGGCAGATACGCAGTATTTT. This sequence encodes CASSRLAGVADTQYF.

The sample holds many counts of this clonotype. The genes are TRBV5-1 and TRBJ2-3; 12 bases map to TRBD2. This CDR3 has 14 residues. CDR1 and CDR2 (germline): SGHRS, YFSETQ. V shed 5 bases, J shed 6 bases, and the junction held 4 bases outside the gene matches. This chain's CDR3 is CASRLGLAGDTQYF. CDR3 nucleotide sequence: TGCGCCAGCAGACTAGGACTAGCGGGGGATACGCAGTATTTT.

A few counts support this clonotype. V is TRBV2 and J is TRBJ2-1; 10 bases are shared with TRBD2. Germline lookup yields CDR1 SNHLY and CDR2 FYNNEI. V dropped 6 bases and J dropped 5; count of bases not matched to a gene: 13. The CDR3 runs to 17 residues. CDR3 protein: CASRKVVLAGHDNEQFF. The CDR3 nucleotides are TGTGCCAGCAGGAAGGTTGTACTAGCGGGGCATGACAATGAGCAGTTCTTC.